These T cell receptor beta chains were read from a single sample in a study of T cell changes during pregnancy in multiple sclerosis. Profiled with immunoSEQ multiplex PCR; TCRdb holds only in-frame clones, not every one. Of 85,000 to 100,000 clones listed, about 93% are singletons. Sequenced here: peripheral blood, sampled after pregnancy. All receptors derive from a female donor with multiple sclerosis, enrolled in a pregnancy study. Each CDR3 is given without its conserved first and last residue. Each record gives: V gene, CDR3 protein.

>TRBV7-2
ASSPGTVNTEAF
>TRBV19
ASSIASGYEQY
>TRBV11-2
ASSFPPGGPYGTDTQY
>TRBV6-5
ASSYGRGGVTDTQY
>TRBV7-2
ASSPQDGGYEQY
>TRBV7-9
ASSLLSAGRYGYT
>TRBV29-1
SVDIRGLGDTQY
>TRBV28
ASSPRVEETQY
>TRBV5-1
ASSTLDRVGGYT
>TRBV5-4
ASSFEGRYEQY
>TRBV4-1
ASSQPTSGRSYEQY
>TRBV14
ASSLTYDRDRPYEQY
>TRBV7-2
ASSRTGSGSYEQY
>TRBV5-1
ASSLESRTASSYNEQF
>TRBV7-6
ASSSGGNNPRSPYEQY
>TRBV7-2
ASSFIYEQY
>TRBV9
ASSVESGSNEQY
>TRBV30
AWSVGTGVRQPQH